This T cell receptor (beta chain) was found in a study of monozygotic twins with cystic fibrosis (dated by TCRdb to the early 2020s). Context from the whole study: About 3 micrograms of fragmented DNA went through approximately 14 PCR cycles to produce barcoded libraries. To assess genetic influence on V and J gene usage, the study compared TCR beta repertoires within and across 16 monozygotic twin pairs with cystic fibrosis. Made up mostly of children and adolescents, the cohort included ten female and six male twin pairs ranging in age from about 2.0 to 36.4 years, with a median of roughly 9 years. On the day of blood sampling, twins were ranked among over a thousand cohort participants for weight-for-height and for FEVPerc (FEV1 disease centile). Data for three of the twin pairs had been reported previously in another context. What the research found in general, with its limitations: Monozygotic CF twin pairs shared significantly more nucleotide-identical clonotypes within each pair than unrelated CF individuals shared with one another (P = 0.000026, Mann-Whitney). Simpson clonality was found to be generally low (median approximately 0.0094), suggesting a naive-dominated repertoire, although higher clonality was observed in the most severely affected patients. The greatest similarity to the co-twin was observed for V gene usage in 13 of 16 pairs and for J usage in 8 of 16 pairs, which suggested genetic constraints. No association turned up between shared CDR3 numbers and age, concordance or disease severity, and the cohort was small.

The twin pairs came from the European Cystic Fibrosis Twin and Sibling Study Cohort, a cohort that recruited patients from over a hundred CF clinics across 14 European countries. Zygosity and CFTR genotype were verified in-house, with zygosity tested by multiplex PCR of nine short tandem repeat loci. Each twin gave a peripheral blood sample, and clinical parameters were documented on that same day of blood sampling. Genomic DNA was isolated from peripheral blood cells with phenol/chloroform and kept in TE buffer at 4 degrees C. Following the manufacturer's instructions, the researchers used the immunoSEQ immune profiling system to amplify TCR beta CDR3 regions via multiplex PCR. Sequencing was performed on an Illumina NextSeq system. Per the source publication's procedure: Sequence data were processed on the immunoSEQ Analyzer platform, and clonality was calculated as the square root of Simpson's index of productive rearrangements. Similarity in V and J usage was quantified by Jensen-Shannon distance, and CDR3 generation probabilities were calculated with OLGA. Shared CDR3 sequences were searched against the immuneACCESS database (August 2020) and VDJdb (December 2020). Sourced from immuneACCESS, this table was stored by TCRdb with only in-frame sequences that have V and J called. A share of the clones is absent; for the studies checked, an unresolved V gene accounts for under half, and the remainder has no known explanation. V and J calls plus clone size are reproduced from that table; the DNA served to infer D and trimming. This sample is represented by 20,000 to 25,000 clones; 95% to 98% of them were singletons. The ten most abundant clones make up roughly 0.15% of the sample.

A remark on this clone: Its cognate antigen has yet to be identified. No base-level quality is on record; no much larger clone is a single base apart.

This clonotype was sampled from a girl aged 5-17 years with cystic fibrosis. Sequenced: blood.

In nucleotide form, the sequence is TGTGCCAGCAGTTACGACAGGGGGGTGGAGACCCAGTACTTC. Its coded protein is CASSYDRGVETQYF. Rearrangement joined TRBV6-5 to TRBJ2-5; the junction holds 9 bases that match TRBD1. CDR1 is given as MNHEY and CDR2 as SVGAGI, both from the germline V gene. Its CDR3 holds 14 amino acids, cysteine through phenylalanine. Only the CDR3 DNA stays, 42 bases, in frame from base 1. Trimming takes 2 bases off V and 5 bases off J; junction bases not matched to a gene: 3.